This section outlines one T cell receptor (beta chain) sequence together with its context. The antigen is undetermined. The data are from a study of T cell responses to AZD1222 COVID-19 vaccine. TCRdb's table, derived via immunoSEQ multiplex PCR, lists solely in-frame clones and lacks some. The sample holds roughly 100,000 clones, roughly 90% seen once. General study results and limits: In the spike-specific TCR repertoire, nearly half reportedly target unmutated variant regions.

Trimming cost V 5 bases and J 6 bases, with 16 bases left between them. The V gene's germline CDR1 is PRHDT and CDR2 FYEKMQ (reference sequence). This CDR3 has 14 amino acids. Sequencing was performed on peripheral blood, taken on day 0 of AZD1222 vaccination. This clonotype originated in an adult in good health. The V gene is TRBV13, the J gene TRBJ1-1; the D gene is possibly TRBD1 (5 bases). The CDR3 protein is CASSPDTRDSEAFF. As DNA, the CDR3 is TGTGCCAGCAGCCCAGACACCCGGGACTCTGAAGCTTTCTTT.